Listed below are T cell receptor beta chains from one sample, sequenced in a study of T cell responses to AZD1222 COVID-19 vaccine. Clones were read by immunoSEQ multiplex PCR, and TCRdb kept only the in-frame ones, dropping some. The sample shows 80,000 to 100,000 clones, around 92% of them seen only once. This specimen consisted of peripheral blood, obtained on day 0 of MenACWY control vaccination. The receptors originated from an adult in good health. The CDR3 runs from the conserved cysteine through the conserved F or W. The D gene is left open where the match is weak. For some rows the clone size is stated as once, few or many, or as a class when expanded; others skip it.

NA | once | TRBJ1-6 | TRBV20-1 | TGCAGTGCTAGTCGGCCGGGACAAAATAATTCACCCCTCCACTTT | CSASRPGQNNSPLHF
NA | NA | TRBJ2-5 | TRBV19 | TGTGCCAGTAGTATAAACGGGGTCCAAGAGACCCAGTACTTC | CASSINGVQETQYF
TRBD1 | NA | TRBJ2-7 | TRBV6-1 | TGTGCCAGCAGTGAACGGGACAGCTCCTACGAGCAGTACTTC | CASSERDSSYEQYF
NA | NA | TRBJ2-7 | TRBV6-5 | TGTGCCAGCAGATACCTTAGGACGCCCTACGAGCAGTACTTC | CASRYLRTPYEQYF
TRBD1 | few | TRBJ1-5 | TRBV4-3 | TGCGCCAGCAGCCAAGAGACAGGGGATCCCTTGGCGCCCCAGCATTTT | CASSQETGDPLAPQHF
NA | NA | TRBJ1-1 | TRBV12-3/TRBV12-4 | TGTGCCAGCAGTCTTCGGGGGGGAGGAGCTTTCTTT | CASSLRGGGAFF
NA | NA | TRBJ2-2 | TRBV19 | TGTGCCAGTAGTATCTTGGGCACCGGGGAGCTGTTTTTT | CASSILGTGELFF
TRBD1 | NA | TRBJ1-6 | TRBV6-5 | TGTGCCAGCAGTTACTCAATTATGCAGGGGGGATCACCCCTCCACTTT | CASSYSIMQGGSPLHF
NA | NA | TRBJ1-1 | TRBV29-1 | TGCAGCGCCCGCCGGGACACTAACACTGAAGCTTTCTTT | CSARRDTNTEAFF
TRBD1 | NA | TRBJ2-2 | TRBV3-1/TRBV3-2 | TGTGCCAGCAGCCAGTACAGGGGGCTGACCGGGGAGCTGTTTTTT | CASSQYRGLTGELFF
TRBD1 | NA | TRBJ1-5 | TRBV11-2 | TGTGCCAGCAGCCCAGGGGGCGGTCAGCCCCAGCATTTT | CASSPGGGQPQHF
TRBD1 | NA | TRBJ1-2 | TRBV29-1 | TGCAGCGTTGGGGACAGGAACTATGGCTACACCTTC | CSVGDRNYGYTF
NA | NA | TRBJ1-3 | TRBV4-3 | TGCGCCAGCAGCCAAGCCAAGGGCGCTGGAAACACCATATATTTT | CASSQAKGAGNTIYF
NA | NA | TRBJ1-5 | TRBV2 | TGTGCCAGCAGTCGGGACGCTCGGCGGAATCAGCCCCAGCATTTT | CASSRDARRNQPQHF
NA | NA | TRBJ2-2 | TRBV5-4 | TGTGCCAGCAGCTTGGCCGGAGACCGAAGGACCGGGGAGCTGTTTTTT | CASSLAGDRRTGELFF
NA | NA | TRBJ2-2 | TRBV7-2 | TGTGCCAGCAGCTTAGCCCGGTGGGCCGGGGAGCTGTTTTTT | CASSLARWAGELFF
TRBD1 | NA | TRBJ1-1 | TRBV3-1/TRBV3-2 | TGTGCCAGCAGCCCTTCCCAACAGGGGCCGAGCACTGAAGCTTTCTTT | CASSPSQQGPSTEAFF
TRBD2 | once | TRBJ2-3 | TRBV29-1 | TGCAGCGTTGGGGGGACTAGCGTAGATCAAGGGACGCAGTATTTT | CSVGGTSVDQGTQYF
NA | NA | TRBJ1-4 | TRBV6-5 | TGTGCCAGCAGTTACTCAGGGCCTCCTAATGAAAAACTGTTTTTT | CASSYSGPPNEKLFF
TRBD1 | NA | TRBJ1-2 | TRBV6-2/TRBV6-3 | TGTGCCAGCAGTTACGGGCAGGGGGTCCTTAACTATGGCTACACCTTC | CASSYGQGVLNYGYTF
TRBD1 | few | TRBJ1-2 | TRBV6-4 | TGTGCCAGCAGTGACGGACAGGGGGCGGAAGGCTACACCTTC | CASSDGQGAEGYTF
NA | NA | TRBJ2-1 | TRBV12-3/TRBV12-4 | TGTGCCAGCAGACGATTAGCGCACAATGAGCAGTTCTTC | CASRRLAHNEQFF
TRBD2 | NA | TRBJ2-7 | TRBV6-5 | TGTGCCAGCAGTTTGGGACTAGCCTACGAGCAGTACTTC | CASSLGLAYEQYF
NA | few | TRBJ1-6 | TRBV28 | TGTGCCAGCAGTTTAGGGCAGGGACTCCATTCACCCCTCCACTTT | CASSLGQGLHSPLHF
TRBD1 | NA | TRBJ2-1 | TRBV6-6 | TGTGCCAGCACCGGGACAGGGGCCCATGAGCAGTTCTTC | CASTGTGAHEQFF
NA | NA | TRBJ1-2 | TRBV4-3 | TGCGCCAGCAGCCAGGCCAGCCACTATGGCTACACCTTC | CASSQASHYGYTF
NA | NA | TRBJ2-2 | TRBV7-3 | TGTGCCAGCAGCTTCATCGGAGGGACCGGGGAGCTGTTTTTT | CASSFIGGTGELFF
NA | NA | TRBJ2-5 | TRBV6-2/TRBV6-3 | TGTGCCAGCAGTCAATCTTATATACAAGAGACCCAGTACTTC | CASSQSYIQETQYF
TRBD2 | NA | TRBJ2-5 | TRBV24-1 | TGTGCCACTAGCGGGGGGGCCTCCGAGACCCAGTACTTC | CATSGGASETQYF
NA | NA | TRBJ2-7 | TRBV19 | TGTGCCAGTAAGGAGCGGACGGGGACCTACGAGCAGTACTTC | CASKERTGTYEQYF
NA | NA | TRBJ2-7 | TRBV29-1 | TGCAGCGTCAAGTCTACTACCTACGAGCAGTACTTC | CSVKSTTYEQYF